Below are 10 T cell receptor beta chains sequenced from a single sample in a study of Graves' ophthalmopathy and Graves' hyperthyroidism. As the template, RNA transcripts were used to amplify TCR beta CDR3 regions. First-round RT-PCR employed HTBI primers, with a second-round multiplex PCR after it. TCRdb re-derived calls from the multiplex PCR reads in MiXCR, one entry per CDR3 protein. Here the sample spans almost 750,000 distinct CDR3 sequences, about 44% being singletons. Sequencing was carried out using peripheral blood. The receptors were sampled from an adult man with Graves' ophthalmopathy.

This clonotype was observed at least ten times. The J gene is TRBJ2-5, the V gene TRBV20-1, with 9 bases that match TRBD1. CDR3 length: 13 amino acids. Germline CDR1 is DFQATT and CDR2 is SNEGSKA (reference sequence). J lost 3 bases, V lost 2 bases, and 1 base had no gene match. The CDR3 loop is CSARWTGEETQYF. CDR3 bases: TGCAGTGCTAGATGGACAGGGGAAGAGACCCAGTACTTC.

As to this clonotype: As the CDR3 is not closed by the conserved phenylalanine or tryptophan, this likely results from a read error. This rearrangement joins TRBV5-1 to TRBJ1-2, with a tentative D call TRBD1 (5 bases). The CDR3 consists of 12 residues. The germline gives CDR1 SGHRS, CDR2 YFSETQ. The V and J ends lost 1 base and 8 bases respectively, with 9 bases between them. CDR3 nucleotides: TGCGCCAGCAGCTTGTTAGGGGACGGCTACACCTCC. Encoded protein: CASSLLGDGYTS.

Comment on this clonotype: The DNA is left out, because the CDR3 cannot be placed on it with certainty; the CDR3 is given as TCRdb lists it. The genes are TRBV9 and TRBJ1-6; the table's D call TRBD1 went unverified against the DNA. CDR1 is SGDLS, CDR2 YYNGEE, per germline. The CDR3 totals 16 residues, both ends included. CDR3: CASSPSPVGSGTPFHF.

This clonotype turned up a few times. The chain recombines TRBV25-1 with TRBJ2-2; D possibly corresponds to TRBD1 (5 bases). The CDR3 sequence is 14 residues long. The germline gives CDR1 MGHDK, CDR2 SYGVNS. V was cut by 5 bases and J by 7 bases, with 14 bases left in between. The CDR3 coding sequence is TGTGCCAGCAGTTCTGCCAGGGCCGTCGGGGAGCTGTTTTTT. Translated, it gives CASSSARAVGELFF.

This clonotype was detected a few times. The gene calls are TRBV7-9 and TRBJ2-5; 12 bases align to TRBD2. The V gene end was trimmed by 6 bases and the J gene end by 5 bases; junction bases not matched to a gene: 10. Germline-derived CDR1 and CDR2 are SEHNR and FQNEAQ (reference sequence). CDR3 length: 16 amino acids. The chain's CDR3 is CASSVTSGGRGETQYF. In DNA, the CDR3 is TGTGCCAGCAGTGTGACTAGCGGGGGCCGAGGGGAGACCCAGTACTTC.

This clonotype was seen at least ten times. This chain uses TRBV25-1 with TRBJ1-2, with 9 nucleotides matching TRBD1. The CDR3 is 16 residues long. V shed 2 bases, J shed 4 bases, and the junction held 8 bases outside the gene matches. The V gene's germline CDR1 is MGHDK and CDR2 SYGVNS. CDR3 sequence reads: CASSEPGQGQVYGYTF. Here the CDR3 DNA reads TGTGCCAGCAGTGAACCCGGACAGGGGCAGGTCTATGGCTACACCTTC.

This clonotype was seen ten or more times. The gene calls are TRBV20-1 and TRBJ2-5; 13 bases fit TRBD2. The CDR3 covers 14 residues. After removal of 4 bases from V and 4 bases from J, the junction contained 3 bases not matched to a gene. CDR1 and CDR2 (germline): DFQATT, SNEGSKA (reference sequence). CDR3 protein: CSATRLAGGETQYF. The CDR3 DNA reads TGCAGTGCTACCCGACTAGCGGGAGGAGAGACCCAGTACTTC.

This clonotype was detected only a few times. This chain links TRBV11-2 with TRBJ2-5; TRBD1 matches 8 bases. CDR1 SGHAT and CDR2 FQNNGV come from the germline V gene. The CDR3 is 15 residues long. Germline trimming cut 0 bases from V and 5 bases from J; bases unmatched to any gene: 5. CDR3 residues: CASSLDRQGYETQYF. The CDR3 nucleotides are TGTGCCAGCAGCTTAGATCGACAGGGGTATGAGACCCAGTACTTC.

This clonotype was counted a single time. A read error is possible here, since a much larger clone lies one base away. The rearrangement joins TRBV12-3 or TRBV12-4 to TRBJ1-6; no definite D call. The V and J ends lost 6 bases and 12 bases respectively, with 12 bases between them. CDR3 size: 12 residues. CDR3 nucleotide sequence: TGTGCCAGCAGCGAGGGATACCTACCCCTCCACTTT. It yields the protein CASSEGYLPLHF.

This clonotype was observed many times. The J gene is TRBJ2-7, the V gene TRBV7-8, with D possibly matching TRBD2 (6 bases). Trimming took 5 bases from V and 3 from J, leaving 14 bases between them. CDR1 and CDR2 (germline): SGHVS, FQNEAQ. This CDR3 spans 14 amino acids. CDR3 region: CASSLSRDFYEQYF. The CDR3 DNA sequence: TGTGCCAGCAGCCTGTCCCGGGACTTCTACGAGCAGTACTTC. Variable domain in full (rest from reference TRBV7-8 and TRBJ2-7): GAGVSQSPRYKVAKRGQDVALRCDPISGHVSLFWYQQALGQGPEFLTYFQNEAQLDKSGLPSDRFFAERPEGSVSTLKIQRTQQEDSAVYLCASSLSRDFYEQYFGPGTRLTVT.